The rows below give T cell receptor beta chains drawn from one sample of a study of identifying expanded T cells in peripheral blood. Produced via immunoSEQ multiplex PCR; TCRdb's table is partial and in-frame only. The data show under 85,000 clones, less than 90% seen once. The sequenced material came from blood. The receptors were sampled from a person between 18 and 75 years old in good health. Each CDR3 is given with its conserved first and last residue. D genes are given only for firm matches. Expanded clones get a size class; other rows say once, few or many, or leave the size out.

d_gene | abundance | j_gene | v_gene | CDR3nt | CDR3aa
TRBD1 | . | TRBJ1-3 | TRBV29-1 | TGCAGCGTTGAAGAGGGGACAGGGATCACTGGAAACACCATATATTTT | CSVEEGTGITGNTIYF
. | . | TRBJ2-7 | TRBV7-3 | TGTGCCAGCAGCTTAAACATCGGGCGGGAGCAGTACTTC | CASSLNIGREQYF
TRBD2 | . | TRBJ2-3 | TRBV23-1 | TGCGCCAACAGGCGTTTGTTAGCGGGGTATTTT | CANRRLLAGYF
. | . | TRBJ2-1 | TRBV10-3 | TGTGCCATCAGATCACAGGATACCACCTACAATGAGCAGTTCTTC | CAIRSQDTTYNEQFF
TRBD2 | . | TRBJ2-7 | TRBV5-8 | TGTGCCAGCACCCGGGGCCTAGCGGGAGTCGAGCAGTACTTC | CASTRGLAGVEQYF
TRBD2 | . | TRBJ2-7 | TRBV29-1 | TGCAGCGTCGACGGGGGGACGGCAGACGAGCAGTACTTC | CSVDGGTADEQYF
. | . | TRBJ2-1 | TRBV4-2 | TGTGCCAGCAGCCGCCTAGTGCGTGGAGGGGACTCCTACAATGAGCAGTTCTTC | CASSRLVRGGDSYNEQFF
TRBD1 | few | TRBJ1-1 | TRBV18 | TGTGCCAGCTCACCACTGACAGGGGTGAACACTGAAGCTTTCTTT | CASSPLTGVNTEAFF
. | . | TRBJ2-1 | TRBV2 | TGTGCCAGCAGTGAAATTAGGGGGGGCGAGCAGTTCTTC | CASSEIRGGEQFF
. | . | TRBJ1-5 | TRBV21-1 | TGTGCCAGCAGCAAAGACGCGGGGGCTGTGTGTCAGCCCCAGCATTTT | CASSKDAGAVCQPQHF
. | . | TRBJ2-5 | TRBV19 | TGTGCCAGTAGTATAGCGAGGACAGACACTCAAGAGACCCAGTACTTC | CASSIARTDTQETQYF
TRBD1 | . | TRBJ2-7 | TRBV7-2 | TGTGCCAGCAGCTGGTCCCCCGGTTTGGGACAGGGGGCCTACGAGCAGTACTTC | CASSWSPGLGQGAYEQYF
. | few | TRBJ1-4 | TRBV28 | TGTGCCAGCAGTTCGACCGGGGCCGGGGGTGAAAAACTGTTTTTT | CASSSTGAGGEKLFF
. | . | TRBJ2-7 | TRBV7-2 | TGTGCCAGCAGCTTAGGAGGACAGACCTACGAGCAGTACTTC | CASSLGGQTYEQYF
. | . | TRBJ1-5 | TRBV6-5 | TGTGCCAGCAGCCAAACAGAGTTCCAGCCCCAGCATTTT | CASSQTEFQPQHF
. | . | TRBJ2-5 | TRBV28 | TGTGCCAGCAGTTTTCGGACGATCACGGGGCAAGAGACCCAGTACTTC | CASSFRTITGQETQYF
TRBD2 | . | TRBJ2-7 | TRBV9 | TGTGCCAGCAGCGTAGAGGGACTAGGTTCCCCGTACTTC | CASSVEGLGSPYF
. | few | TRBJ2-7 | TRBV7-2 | TGTGCCAGCAGCTTAGCGCGACCCCCCGCGGACGAGCAGTACTTC | CASSLARPPADEQYF
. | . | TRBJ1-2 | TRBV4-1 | TGCGCCAGCAGCCAAGATTATCGGCTCGGCTATGGCTACACCTTC | CASSQDYRLGYGYTF
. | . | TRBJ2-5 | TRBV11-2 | TGTGCCAGCAGCTTAGCTTGGGAGGGGGACGAGAGGGAAGAGACCCAGTACTTC | CASSLAWEGDEREETQYF
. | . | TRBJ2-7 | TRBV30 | TGTGCCTGGGGACGCCACTACGAGCAGTACTTC | CAWGRHYEQYF
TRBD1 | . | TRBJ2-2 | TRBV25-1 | TGTGCCAGCAGTGTAAGGGACAGGGGATTCGACACCGGGGAGCTGTTTTTT | CASSVRDRGFDTGELFF
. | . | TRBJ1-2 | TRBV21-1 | TGTGCCAGCAGCAAGGCTCTTTGGGGCGCGACCTATGGCTACACCTTC | CASSKALWGATYGYTF
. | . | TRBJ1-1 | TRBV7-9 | TGTGCCAGCAGCTACGGACAGTACACTGAAGCTTTCTTT | CASSYGQYTEAFF
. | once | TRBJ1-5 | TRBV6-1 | TGTGCCAGCAGTGTTTCAGTCAATCAGCCCCAGCATTTT | CASSVSVNQPQHF
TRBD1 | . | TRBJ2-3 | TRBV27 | TGTGCCAGCAGTACAACAGGGGACACAGATACGCAGTATTTT | CASSTTGDTDTQYF
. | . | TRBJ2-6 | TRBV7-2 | TGTGCCAGCAGCTTATTTGGTAGCCGTCCTGGGGCCAACGTCCTGACTTTC | CASSLFGSRPGANVLTF
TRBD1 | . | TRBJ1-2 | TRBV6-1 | TGTGCCAGGGGACCTTCAGGGGGCTATGGCTACACCTTC | CARGPSGGYGYTF
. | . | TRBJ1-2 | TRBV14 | TGTGCCAGCAGCGCGGGGGGGCGCGATGGCTACACCTTC | CASSAGGRDGYTF
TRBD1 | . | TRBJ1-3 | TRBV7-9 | TGTGCCAGCAGGGATGACAGGGGGCGAACCGGAAACACCATATATTTT | CASRDDRGRTGNTIYF
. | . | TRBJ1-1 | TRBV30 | TGTGCCCGCTCCGGGGGGGCTGAAGCTTTCTTT | CARSGGAEAFF
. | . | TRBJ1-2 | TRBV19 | TGTGCCAGCAGTCTCAGTTTGGTCGGCTACACCTTC | CASSLSLVGYTF
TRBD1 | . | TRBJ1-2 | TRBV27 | TGTGCCAGCAGTTTATTGACAGGGGCTGTAACTGGTGGCTACACCTTC | CASSLLTGAVTGGYTF
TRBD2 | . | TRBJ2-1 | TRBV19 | TGTGCCAGTAGCCCATTGCCGCTAGCGGGAGTTCTTGAGCAGTTCTTC | CASSPLPLAGVLEQFF
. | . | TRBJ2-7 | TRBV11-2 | TGTGCCAGCAGCTCACAACCGGGACCCTACGAGCAGTACTTC | CASSSQPGPYEQYF
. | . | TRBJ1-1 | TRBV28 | TGTGCCAGCAGTCCCAAACTTGAAGCTTTCTTT | CASSPKLEAFF
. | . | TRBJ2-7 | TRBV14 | TGTGCCAGCAGCCAAGATCGATGGAAAGGGGCTCTCTCCTACGAGCAGTACTTC | CASSQDRWKGALSYEQYF
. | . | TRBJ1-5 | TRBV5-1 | TGCGCCAGCAGCTTGGATCAGGGAGATCAGCCCCAGCATTTT | CASSLDQGDQPQHF
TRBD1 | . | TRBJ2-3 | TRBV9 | TGTGCCAGCAGCCCAGGTAGGGGGCCGGGTCCTAGTAATACGCAGTATTTT | CASSPGRGPGPSNTQYF
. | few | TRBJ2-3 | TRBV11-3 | TGTGCCAGCAGCTTACACACAGATACGCAGTATTTT | CASSLHTDTQYF
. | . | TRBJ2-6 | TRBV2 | TGTGCCAGCATCCCCGGGACGGCCGTCTCTGGGGCCAACGTCCTGACTTTC | CASIPGTAVSGANVLTF
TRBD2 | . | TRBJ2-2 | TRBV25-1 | TGTGCCAGCTCGGGACTACCGACGACCGGGGAGCTGTTTTTT | CASSGLPTTGELFF
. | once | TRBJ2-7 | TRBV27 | TGTGCCAGCAGTTTACAGGCCCTTGGCTACGAGCAGTACTTC | CASSLQALGYEQYF
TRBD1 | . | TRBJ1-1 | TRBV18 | TGTGCCAGCTCACCCTCGACAGGGGTATTAACTGAAGCTTTCTTT | CASSPSTGVLTEAFF
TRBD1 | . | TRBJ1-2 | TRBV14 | TGTGCCAGCAGCCAAGACATACAGGGGCACTATGGCTACACCTTC | CASSQDIQGHYGYTF
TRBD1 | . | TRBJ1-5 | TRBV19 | TGTGCCAGTAGTGACGCGGGGACAGGGGATCAGCCCCAGCATTTT | CASSDAGTGDQPQHF
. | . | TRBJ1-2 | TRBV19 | TGTGCCAGTAGTATTATGGGTCGTGGTGGCTACACCTTC | CASSIMGRGGYTF
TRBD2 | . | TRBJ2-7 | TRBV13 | TGTGCCAGCAGCTCTAGCGGGAGGGTTTACGAGCAGTACTTC | CASSSSGRVYEQYF
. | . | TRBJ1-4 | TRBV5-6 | TGTGCCAGCAGCTTGGGGCTTAATGAAAAACTGTTTTTT | CASSLGLNEKLFF
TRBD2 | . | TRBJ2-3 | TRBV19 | TGTGCCAGTAGTATAAGGTCGAGCGGGGGCGCGGATACGCAGTATTTT | CASSIRSSGGADTQYF
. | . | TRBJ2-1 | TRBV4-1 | TGCGCCAGCAGCCAAGATCTACAGAGCACCTACAATGAGCAGTTCTTC | CASSQDLQSTYNEQFF
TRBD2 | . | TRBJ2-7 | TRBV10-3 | TGTGCCATCAGTGTGACTAGCGGGGAGGGGGAGCAGTACTTC | CAISVTSGEGEQYF
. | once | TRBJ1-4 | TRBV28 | TGTGCCAGCAGACCCCCAGGAGCAACTAATGAAAAACTGTTTTTT | CASRPPGATNEKLFF
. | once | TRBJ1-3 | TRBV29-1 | TGCAGCGTTGCAATTCCGGGGTGGGGAGGCGTTGAGGACACCATATATTTT | CSVAIPGWGGVEDTIYF
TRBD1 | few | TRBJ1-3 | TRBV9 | TGTGCCAGCAGCCCTCCTCTACAGGGGTCTGGAAACACCATATATTTT | CASSPPLQGSGNTIYF
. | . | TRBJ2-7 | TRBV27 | TGTGCCAGCAGTTTACGGGCGGACTCCTACGAGCAGTACTTC | CASSLRADSYEQYF
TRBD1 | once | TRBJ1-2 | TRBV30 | TGTGCCTGGAGTTTGACAGGGACGCGCCTCACCCTATACGGCTACACCTTC | CAWSLTGTRLTLYGYTF
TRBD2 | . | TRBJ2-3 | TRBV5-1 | TGCGCCAGCAGCTTGGGGAGCGGGAGTACAGATACGCAGTATTTT | CASSLGSGSTDTQYF